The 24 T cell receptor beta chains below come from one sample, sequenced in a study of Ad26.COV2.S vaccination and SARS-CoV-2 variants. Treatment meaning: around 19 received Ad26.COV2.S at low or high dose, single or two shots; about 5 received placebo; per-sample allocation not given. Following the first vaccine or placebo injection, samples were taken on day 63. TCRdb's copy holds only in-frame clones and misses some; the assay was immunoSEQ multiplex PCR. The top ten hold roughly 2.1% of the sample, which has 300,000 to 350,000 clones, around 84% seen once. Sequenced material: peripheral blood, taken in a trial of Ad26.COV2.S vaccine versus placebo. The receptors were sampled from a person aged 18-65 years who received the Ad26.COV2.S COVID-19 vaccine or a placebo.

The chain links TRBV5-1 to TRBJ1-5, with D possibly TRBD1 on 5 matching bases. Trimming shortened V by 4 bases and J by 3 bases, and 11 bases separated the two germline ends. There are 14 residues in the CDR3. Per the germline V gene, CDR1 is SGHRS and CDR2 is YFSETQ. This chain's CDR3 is CASSPMGDNQPQHF. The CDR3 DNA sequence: TGCGCCAGCAGCCCAATGGGGGACAATCAGCCCCAGCATTTT.

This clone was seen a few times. In DNA, the CDR3 is TGTGCCACCAGCAGGGGGATCCTTAAGGGCGTGGGCACAGATACGCAGTATTTT. It is translated as CATSRGILKGVGTDTQYF. The gene calls are TRBV15 and TRBJ2-3; D uncertain. The CDR3 runs 18 residues. The V end lost 3 bases, the J end lost 1 base, and 20 bases lay between the germline ends. The germline gives CDR1 LNHNV, CDR2 YYDKDF (reference sequence).

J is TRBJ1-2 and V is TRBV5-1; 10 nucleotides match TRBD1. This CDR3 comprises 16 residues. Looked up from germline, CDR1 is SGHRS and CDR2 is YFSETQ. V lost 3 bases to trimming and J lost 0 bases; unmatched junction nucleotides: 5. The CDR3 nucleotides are TGCGCCAGCAGCTCGAAGGGACAGGGGTCTAACTATGGCTACACCTTC. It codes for CASSSKGQGSNYGYTF.

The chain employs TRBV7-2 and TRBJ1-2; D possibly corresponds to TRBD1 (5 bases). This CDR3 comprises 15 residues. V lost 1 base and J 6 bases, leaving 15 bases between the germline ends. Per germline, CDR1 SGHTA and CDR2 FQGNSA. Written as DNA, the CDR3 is TGTGCCAGCAGCTTAGATGTCTTGGGACTCGATGGCTACACCTTC. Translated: CASSLDVLGLDGYTF.

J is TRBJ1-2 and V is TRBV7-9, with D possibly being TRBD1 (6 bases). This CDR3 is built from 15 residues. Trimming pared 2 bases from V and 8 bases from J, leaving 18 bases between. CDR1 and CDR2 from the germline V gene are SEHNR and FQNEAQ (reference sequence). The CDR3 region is CASSLKGDKAFGYTF. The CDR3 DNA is TGTGCCAGCAGCTTAAAAGGGGACAAGGCGTTCGGCTACACCTTC.

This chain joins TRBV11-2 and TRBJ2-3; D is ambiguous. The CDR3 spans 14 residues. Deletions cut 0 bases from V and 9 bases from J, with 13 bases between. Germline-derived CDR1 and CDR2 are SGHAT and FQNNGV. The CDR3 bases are TGTGCCAGCAGCTTAGAAGGATCGGCAGCGACGCAGTATTTT. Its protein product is CASSLEGSAATQYF.

The CDR3 region is CASSPPPDGGMVNEQFF. The CDR3 coding sequence is TGCGCCAGCAGCCCCCCGCCCGACGGGGGGATGGTTAATGAGCAGTTCTTC. This chain joins TRBV5-1 and TRBJ2-1; 7 nucleotides agree with TRBD2. V was pared by 4 bases and J by 7 bases, with 17 bases of the junction left unmatched. CDR1 is SGHRS, CDR2 YFSETQ, per germline. The CDR3 contains 17 residues.

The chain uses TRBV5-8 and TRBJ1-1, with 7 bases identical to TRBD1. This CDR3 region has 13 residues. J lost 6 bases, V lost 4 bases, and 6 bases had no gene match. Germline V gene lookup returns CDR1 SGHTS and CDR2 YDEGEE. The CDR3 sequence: CASSLTGYAEAFF. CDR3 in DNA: TGTGCCAGCAGCCTGACAGGGTACGCTGAAGCTTTCTTT.

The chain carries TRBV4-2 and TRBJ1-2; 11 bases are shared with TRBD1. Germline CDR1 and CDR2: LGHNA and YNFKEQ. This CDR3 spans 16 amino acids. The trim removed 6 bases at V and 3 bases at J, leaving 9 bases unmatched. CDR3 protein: CASRQGQGEGYYGYTF. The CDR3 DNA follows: TGTGCCAGCAGACAGGGACAGGGGGAGGGTTACTATGGCTACACCTTC.

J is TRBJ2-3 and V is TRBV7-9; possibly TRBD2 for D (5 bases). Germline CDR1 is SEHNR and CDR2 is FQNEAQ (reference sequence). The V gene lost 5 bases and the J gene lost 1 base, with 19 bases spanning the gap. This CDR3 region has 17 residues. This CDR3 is CASSPGFRDPRTDTQYF. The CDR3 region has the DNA TGTGCCAGCAGCCCGGGTTTTCGGGATCCACGCACAGATACGCAGTATTTT.

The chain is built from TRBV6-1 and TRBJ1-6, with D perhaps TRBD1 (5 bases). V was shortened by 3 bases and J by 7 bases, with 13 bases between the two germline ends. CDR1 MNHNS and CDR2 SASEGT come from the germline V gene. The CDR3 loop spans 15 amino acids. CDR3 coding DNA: TGTGCCAGCAGTGACGGGGGGACTTTCAATTCACCCCTCCACTTT. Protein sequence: CASSDGGTFNSPLHF.

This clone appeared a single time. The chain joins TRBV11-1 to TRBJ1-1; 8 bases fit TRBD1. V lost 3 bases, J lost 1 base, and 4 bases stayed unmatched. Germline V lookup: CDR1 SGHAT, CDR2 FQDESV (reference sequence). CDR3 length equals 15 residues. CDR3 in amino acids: CASSLVGQGNTEAFF. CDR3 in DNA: TGTGCCAGCAGCTTGGTTGGACAGGGGAACACTGAAGCTTTCTTT.

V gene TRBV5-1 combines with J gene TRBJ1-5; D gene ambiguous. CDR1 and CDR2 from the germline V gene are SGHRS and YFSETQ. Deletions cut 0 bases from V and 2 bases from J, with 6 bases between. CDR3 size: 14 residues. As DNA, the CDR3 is TGCGCCAGCAGCTTGGTCGCAGGCAATCAGCCCCAGCATTTT. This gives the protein CASSLVAGNQPQHF.

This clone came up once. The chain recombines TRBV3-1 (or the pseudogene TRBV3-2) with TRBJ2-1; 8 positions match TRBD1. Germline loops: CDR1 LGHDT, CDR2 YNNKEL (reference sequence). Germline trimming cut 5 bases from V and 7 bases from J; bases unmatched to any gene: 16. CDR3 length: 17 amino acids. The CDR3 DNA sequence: TGTGCCAGCAGCACCAGGGGGCTACCTAAGGTAAAGAATGAGCAGTTCTTC. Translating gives CASSTRGLPKVKNEQFF.

In DNA, the CDR3 is TGTGCCAGCAGCTCCAACCTGACAGATAACAATGAGCAGTTCTTC. It translates to CASSSNLTDNNEQFF. The chain joins TRBV12-1 to TRBJ2-1; the tabulated D call, TRBD1, remains unverified against the DNA. TRBV12-1 is tagged as a pseudogene. CDR3 size: 15 residues.

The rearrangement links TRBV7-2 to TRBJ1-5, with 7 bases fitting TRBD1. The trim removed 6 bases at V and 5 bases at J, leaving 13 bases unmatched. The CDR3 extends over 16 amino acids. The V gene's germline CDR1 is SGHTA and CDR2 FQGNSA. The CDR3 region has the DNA TGTGCCAGCAGTTCCCGACAGGGTGTGACAGATCAGCCCCAGCATTTT. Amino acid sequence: CASSSRQGVTDQPQHF. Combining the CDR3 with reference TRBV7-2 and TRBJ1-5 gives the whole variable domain GAGVSQSPSNKVTEKGKDVELRCDPISGHTALYWYRQSLGQGLEFLIYFQGNSAPDKSGLPSDRFSAERTGGSVSTLTIQRTQQEDSAVYLCASSSRQGVTDQPQHFGDGTRLSIL.

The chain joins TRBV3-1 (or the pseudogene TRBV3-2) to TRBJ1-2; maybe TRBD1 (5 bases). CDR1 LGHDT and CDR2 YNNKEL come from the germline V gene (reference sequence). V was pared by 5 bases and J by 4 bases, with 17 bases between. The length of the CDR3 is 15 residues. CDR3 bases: TGTGCCAGCAGCAAACTTGCGGTAGGGGTCTATGGCTACACCTTC. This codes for CASSKLAVGVYGYTF.

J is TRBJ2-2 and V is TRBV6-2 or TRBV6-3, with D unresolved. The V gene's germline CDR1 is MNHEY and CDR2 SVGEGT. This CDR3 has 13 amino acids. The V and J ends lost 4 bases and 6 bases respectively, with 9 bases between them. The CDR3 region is CASSWRRAGELFF. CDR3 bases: TGTGCCAGCAGTTGGAGACGGGCCGGGGAGCTGTTTTTT.

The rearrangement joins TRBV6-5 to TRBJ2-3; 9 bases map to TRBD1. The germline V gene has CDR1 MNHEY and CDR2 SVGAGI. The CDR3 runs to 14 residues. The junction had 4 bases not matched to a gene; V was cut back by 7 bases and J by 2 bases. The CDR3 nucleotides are TGTGCCAGCATTCGGGACAGGGTCACAGATACGCAGTATTTT. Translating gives CASIRDRVTDTQYF.

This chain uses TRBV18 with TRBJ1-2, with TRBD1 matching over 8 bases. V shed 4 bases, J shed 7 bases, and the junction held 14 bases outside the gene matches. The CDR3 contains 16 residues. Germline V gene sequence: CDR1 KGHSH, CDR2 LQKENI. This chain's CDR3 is CASSLAGQGRGTGYTF. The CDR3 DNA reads TGTGCCAGCTCACTTGCCGGACAGGGCCGGGGCACTGGCTACACCTTC.

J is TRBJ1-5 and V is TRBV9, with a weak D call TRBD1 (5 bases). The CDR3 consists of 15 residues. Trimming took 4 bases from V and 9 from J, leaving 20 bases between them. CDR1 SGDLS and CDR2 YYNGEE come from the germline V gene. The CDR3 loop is CASSLGGDERMPQHF. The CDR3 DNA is TGTGCCAGCAGCCTCGGGGGGGACGAACGGATGCCCCAGCATTTT.

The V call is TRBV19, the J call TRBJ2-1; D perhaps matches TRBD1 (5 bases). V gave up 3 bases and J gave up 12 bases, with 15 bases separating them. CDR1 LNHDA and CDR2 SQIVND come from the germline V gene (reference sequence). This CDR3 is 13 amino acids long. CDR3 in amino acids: CASSISSGLRQFF. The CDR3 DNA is TGTGCCAGTAGTATTAGTTCAGGGCTGAGGCAGTTCTTC. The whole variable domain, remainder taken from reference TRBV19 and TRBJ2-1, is DGGITQSPKYLFRKEGQNVTLSCEQNLNHDAMYWYRQDPGQGLRLIYYSQIVNDFQKGDIAEGYSVSREKKESFPLTVTSAQKNPTAFYLCASSISSGLRQFFGPGTRLTVL.

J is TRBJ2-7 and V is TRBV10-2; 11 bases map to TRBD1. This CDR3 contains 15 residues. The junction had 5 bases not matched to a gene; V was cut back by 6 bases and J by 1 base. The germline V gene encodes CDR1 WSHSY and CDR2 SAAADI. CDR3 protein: CASRDRGQGSYEQYF. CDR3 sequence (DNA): TGCGCCAGCAGGGACAGGGGGCAGGGGTCCTACGAGCAGTACTTC.

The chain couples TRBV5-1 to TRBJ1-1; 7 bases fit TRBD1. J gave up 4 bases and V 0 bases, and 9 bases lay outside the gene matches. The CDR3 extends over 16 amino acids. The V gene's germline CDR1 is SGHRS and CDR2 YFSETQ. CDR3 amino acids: CASSLVGGEATTEAFF. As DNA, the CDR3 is TGCGCCAGCAGCTTGGTAGGGGGCGAGGCGACCACTGAAGCTTTCTTT.